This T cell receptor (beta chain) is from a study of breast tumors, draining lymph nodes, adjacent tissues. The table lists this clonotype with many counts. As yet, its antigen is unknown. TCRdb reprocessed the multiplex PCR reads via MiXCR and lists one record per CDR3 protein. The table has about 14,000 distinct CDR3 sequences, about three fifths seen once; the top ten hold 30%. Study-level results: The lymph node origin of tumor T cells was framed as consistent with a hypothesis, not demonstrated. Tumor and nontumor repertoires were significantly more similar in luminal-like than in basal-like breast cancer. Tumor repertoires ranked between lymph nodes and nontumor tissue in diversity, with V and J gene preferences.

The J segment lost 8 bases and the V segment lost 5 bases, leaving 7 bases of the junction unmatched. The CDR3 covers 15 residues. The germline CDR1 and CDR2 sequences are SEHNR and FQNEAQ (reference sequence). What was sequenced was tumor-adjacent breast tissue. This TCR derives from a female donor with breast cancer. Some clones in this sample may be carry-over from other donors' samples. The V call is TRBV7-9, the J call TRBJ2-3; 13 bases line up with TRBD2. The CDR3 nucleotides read TGTGCCAGCAGCCCCTCCGGGACTAGCGGGACTACGCAGTATTTT. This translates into CASSPSGTSGTTQYF.